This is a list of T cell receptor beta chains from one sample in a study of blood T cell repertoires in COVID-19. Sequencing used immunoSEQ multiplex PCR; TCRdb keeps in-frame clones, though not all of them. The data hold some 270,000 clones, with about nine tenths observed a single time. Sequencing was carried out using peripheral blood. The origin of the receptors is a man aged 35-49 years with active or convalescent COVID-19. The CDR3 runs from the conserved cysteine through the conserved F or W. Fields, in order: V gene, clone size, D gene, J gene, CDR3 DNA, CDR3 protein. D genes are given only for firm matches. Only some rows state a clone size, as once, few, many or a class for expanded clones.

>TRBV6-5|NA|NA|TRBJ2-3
TGTGCCAGCAGTACCCCAAGGGGAAGCACAGATACGCAGTATTTT
CASSTPRGSTDTQYF
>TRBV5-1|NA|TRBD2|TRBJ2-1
TGCGCCAGCAGCCCGGCAGGGAGTGGGCGGGGGTTGGTCAATGAGCAGTTCTTC
CASSPAGSGRGLVNEQFF
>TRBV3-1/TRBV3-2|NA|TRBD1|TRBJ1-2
TGTGCCAGCAGCCAACTACAGGGGCATGGCTACACCTTC
CASSQLQGHGYTF
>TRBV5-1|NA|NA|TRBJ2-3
TGCGCCAGCAGCTCTTTACCTACTCGCACAGATACGCAGTATTTT
CASSSLPTRTDTQYF
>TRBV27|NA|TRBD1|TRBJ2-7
TGTGCCAGCAGTTCGCCCGGGACAGGGTCTTACGAGCAGTACTTC
CASSSPGTGSYEQYF
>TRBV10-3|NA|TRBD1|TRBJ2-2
TGTGCCACCAACAGGGGCAAGGGCGGGGAGCTGTTTTTT
CATNRGKGGELFF
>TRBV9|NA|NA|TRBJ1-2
TGTGCCAGCAGCGTAGCGGAGACGGACTATGGCTACACCTTC
CASSVAETDYGYTF
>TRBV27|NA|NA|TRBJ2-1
TGTGCCAGCAGTTTAGCTAGCGTAGACAATGAGCAGTTCTTC
CASSLASVDNEQFF
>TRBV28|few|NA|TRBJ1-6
TGTGCCAGCAGTTTGCCCGGGACCTATAATTCACCCCTCCACTTT
CASSLPGTYNSPLHF
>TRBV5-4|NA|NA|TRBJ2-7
TGTGCCAGCAGCTTGGATAGCGGAAGGGGCGAGCAGTACTTC
CASSLDSGRGEQYF
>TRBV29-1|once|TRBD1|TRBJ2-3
TGCAGCGTTGAGACAGACAGGGGACGCACAGATACGCAGTATTTT
CSVETDRGRTDTQYF
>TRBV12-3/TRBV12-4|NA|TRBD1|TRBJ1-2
TGTGCCAGCAGCTGGACAGGGGGAAATGGCTACACCTTC
CASSWTGGNGYTF
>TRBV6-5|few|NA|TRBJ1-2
TGTGCCAGCAGTCCCCCAGGGGATGTCTATGGCTACACCTTC
CASSPPGDVYGYTF
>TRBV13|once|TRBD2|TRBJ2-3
TGTGCCAGCAGCCCGGTAGCGGGGCTAGATACGCAGTATTTT
CASSPVAGLDTQYF
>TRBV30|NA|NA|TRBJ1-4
TGTGCCTGGAGTGCCGGGACTGGTAATGAAAAACTGTTTTTT
CAWSAGTGNEKLFF
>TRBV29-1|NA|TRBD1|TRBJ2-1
TGCAGCGTGTCAACAGGGGGCGCGGGCAATGAGCAGTTCTTC
CSVSTGGAGNEQFF
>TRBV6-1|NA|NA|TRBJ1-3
TGTGCCAGCAGTGAAGCGCACGGAGGGAGTTCTGGAAACACCATATATTTT
CASSEAHGGSSGNTIYF
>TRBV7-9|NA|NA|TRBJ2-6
TGTGCCAGCAGCCCCGGAGGCGGGGGCGTTGGGGCCAACGTCCTGACTTTC
CASSPGGGGVGANVLTF
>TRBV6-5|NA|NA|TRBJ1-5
TGTGCCAGCAGGAGGACGACGGAAGGGGGTCAGCCCCAGCATTTT
CASRRTTEGGQPQHF
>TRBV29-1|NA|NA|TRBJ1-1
TGCAGCGTTTTTACACAGGGAGGGGGAACTGAAGCTTTCTTT
CSVFTQGGGTEAFF
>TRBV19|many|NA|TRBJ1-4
TGTGCCAGTACAAGGTGGGACTCCTTAGGGCTGTTTTTT
CASTRWDSLGLFF
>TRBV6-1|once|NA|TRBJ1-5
TGTGCCAGCAGTGATGAGGTTACTCAGCCCCAGCATTTT
CASSDEVTQPQHF
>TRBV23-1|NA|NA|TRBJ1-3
TGCGCCAGCAGTCAATCGACAGCTCCCAAAACTGGAAACACCATATATTTT
CASSQSTAPKTGNTIYF
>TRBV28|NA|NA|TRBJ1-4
TGTGCCAGCCGGACATCTGCAGAAAAACTGTTTTTT
CASRTSAEKLFF
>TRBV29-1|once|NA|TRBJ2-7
TGCAGCGTTAAGAGATCGGGATACGAGCAGTACTTC
CSVKRSGYEQYF
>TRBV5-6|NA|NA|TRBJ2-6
TGTGCCAGCAGTCACGTAGGACAGTCGAACTCTGGGGCCAACGTCCTGACTTTC
CASSHVGQSNSGANVLTF
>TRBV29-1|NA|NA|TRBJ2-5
TGCAGCGTTGAAGAGGGCAGCGCGGGCGAGACCCAGTACTTC
CSVEEGSAGETQYF
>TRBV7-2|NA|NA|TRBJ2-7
TGTGCCAGCAGCCCCGGGGTTAGTCGCGAGCAGTACTTC
CASSPGVSREQYF
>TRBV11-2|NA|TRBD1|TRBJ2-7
TGTGCCAGCAGCTTTACAGGGGCCGGCGAGCAGTACTTC
CASSFTGAGEQYF
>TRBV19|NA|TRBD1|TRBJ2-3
TGTGCCAGTAGTATCGGCCAGGGGGCGTATGATACGCAGTATTTT
CASSIGQGAYDTQYF
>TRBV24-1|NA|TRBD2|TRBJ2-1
TGTGCCACCAGTGATTTGGATGGCGGGAGCTACAATGAGCAGTTCTTC
CATSDLDGGSYNEQFF
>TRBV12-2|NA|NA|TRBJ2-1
TGTGCAAGTCACACTCGGACTGTCTCCTACAATGAGCAGTTCTTC
CASHTRTVSYNEQFF
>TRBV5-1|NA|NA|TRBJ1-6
TGCGCCAGCACCGAGTCCTATAATTCACCCCTCCACTTT
CASTESYNSPLHF
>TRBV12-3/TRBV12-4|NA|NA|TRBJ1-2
TGTGCCAGCAGTCCAGCGGCCGGTGATGGCTACACCTTC
CASSPAAGDGYTF
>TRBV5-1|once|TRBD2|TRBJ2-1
TGCGCCAGCAGCTACTCCACACAGACTAGCGGGATCTACAATGAGCAGTTCTTC
CASSYSTQTSGIYNEQFF
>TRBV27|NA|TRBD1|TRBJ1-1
TGTGCCAGCAGTCCGCACAGGGGCACTGAAGCTTTCTTT
CASSPHRGTEAFF
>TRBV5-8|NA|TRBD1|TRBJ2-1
TGTGCCAGCAGTCTAAGGACAGGGAGAACGGTAAATGAGCAGTTCTTC
CASSLRTGRTVNEQFF
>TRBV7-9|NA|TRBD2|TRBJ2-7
TGTGCCAGCAGCTTCCCTAGCGGGAGGATCGGCTCCTACGAGCAGTACTTC
CASSFPSGRIGSYEQYF
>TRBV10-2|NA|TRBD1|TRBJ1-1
TGCGCCAGCATAATGACAGGGGGCCCGAACACTGAAGCTTTCTTT
CASIMTGGPNTEAFF
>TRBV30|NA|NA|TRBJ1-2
TGTGCCTGGAGCGCTGACAGAGCCTCCTATGGCTACACCTTC
CAWSADRASYGYTF
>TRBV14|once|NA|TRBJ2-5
TGTGCCAGCAGCCAAGTACCGGGGTTAGGAGAGACCCAGTACTTC
CASSQVPGLGETQYF
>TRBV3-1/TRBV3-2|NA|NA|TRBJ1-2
TGTGCCAGCAGCCCGGGGGAGGTCGGCTACACCTTC
CASSPGEVGYTF
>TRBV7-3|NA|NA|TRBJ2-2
TGTGCCAGCAGCTCTGGGCCCGACACCGGGGAGCTGTTTTTT
CASSSGPDTGELFF
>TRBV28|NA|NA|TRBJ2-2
TGTGCCACCGGGACAACGAACACCGGGGAGCTGTTTTTT
CATGTTNTGELFF
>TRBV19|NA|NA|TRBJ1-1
TGTGCCAGTAGTATAGTACGGGAAACTGAAGCTTTCTTT
CASSIVRETEAFF
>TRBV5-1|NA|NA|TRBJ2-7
TGCGCCAGCAGCTTAAACAGGGACTACGAGCAGTACTTC
CASSLNRDYEQYF
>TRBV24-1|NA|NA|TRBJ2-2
TGTGCCACCAGTGGGCAGGGGAACACCGGGGAGCTGTTTTTT
CATSGQGNTGELFF
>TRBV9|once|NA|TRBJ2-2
TGTGCCAGCAGCGTAGATCCCTCCCCCCCTTGGGAGCTGTTTTTT
CASSVDPSPPWELFF
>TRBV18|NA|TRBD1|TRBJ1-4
TGTGCCAGCTCACCGGGACAGGGGGAAGAAAAACTGTTTTTT
CASSPGQGEEKLFF
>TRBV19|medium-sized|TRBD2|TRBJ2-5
TGTGCCAGTAGTATAAGCTCGGGGGGGGCGGGACGCCAAGAGACCCAGTACTTC
CASSISSGGAGRQETQYF
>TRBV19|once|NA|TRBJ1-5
TGTGCCAGTAGTATAAGTCAGGGTCCCAATCAGCCCCAGCATTTT
CASSISQGPNQPQHF
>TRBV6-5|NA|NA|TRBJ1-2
TGTGCCAGTTGGGGCGCCACAACCTATGGCTACACCTTC
CASWGATTYGYTF
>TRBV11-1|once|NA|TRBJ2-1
TGTGCCAGCAAGGGGCTGCGCTCCTACAATGAGCAGTTCTTC
CASKGLRSYNEQFF
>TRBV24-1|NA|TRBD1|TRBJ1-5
TGTGCCACCGGTACCGGGACAGCCCATCAGCCCCAGCATTTT
CATGTGTAHQPQHF
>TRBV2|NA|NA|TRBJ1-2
TGTGCCAGCAGTCAGCGGTCAGGGGAAGGCTACACCTTC
CASSQRSGEGYTF